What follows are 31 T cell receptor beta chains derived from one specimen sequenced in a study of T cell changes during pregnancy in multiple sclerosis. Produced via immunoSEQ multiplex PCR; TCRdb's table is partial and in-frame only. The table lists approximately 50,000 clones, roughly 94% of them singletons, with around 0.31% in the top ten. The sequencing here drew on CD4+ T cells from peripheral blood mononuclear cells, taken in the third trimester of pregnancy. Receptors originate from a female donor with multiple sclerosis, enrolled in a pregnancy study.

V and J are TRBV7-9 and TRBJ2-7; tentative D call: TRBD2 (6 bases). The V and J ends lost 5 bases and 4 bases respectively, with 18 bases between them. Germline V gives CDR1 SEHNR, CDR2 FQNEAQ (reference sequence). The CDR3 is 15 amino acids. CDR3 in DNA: TGTGCCAGCAGCCCGGTCGGGGAGGTCAGGTACGAGCAGTACTTC. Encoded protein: CASSPVGEVRYEQYF.

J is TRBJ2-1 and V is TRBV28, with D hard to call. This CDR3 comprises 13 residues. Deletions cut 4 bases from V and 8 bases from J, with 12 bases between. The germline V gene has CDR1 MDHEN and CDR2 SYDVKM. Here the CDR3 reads CASSSWAGHEQFF. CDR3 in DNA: TGTGCCAGCAGTTCGTGGGCAGGCCATGAGCAGTTCTTC.

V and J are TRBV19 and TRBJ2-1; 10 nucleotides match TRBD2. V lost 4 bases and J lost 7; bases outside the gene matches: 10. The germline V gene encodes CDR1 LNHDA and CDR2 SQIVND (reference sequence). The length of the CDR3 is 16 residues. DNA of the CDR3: TGTGCCAGTAGTAAAAGGGGTAGCGGGGGGTTAAATGAGCAGTTCTTC. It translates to CASSKRGSGGLNEQFF.

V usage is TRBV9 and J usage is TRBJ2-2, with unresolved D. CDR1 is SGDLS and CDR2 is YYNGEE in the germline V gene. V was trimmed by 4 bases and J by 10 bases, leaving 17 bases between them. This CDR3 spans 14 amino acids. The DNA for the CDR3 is TGTGCCAGCAGCCCGCCGATCAGGCCGGTGGAGCTGTTTTTT. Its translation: CASSPPIRPVELFF.

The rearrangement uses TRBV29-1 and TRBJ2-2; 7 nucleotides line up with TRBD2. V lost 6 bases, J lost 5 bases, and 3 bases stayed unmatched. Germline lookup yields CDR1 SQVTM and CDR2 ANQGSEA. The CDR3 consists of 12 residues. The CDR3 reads CSVGGWTGELFF. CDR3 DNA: TGCAGCGTGGGGGGGTGGACCGGGGAGCTGTTTTTT.

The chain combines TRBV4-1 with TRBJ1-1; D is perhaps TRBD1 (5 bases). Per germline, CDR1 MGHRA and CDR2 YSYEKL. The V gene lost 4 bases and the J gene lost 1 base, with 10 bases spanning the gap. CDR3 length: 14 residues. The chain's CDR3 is CASSPQGWNTEAFF. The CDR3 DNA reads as TGCGCCAGCAGCCCCCAGGGATGGAACACTGAAGCTTTCTTT.

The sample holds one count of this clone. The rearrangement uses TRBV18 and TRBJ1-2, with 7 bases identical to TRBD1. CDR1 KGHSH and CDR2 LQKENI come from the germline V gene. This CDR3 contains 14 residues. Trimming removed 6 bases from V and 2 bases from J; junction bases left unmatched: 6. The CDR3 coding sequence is TGTGCCAGCTCCCCTGGGACAGTAAACTATGGCTACACCTTC. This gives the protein CASSPGTVNYGYTF.

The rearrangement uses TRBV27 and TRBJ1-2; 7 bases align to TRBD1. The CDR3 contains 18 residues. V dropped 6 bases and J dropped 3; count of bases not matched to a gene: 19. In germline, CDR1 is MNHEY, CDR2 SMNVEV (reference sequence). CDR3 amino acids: CASSPLIGAGGGDYGYTF. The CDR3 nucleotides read TGTGCCAGCAGCCCTCTAATAGGCGCAGGGGGAGGTGACTATGGCTACACCTTC.

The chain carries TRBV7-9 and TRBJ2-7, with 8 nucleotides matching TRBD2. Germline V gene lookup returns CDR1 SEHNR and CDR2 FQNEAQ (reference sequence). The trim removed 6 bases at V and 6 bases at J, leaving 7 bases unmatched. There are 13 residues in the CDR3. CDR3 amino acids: CASRGLESREQYF. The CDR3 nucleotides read TGTGCCAGCAGGGGACTAGAGAGTCGCGAGCAGTACTTC.

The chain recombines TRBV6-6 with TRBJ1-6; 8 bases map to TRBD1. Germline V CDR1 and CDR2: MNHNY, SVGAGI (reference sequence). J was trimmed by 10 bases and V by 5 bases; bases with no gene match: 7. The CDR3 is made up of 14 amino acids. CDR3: CASSQGARGSPLHF. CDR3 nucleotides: TGTGCCAGCAGTCAGGGGGCCAGGGGATCACCCCTCCACTTT.

CDR3 protein: CATSRGVRVLGEKLFF. CDR3 sequence (DNA): TGTGCCACCAGCAGAGGAGTCAGGGTTCTAGGTGAAAAACTGTTTTTT. The chain is built from TRBV15 and TRBJ1-4, with a tentative D call TRBD1 (5 bases). CDR1 and CDR2 (germline): LNHNV, YYDKDF (reference sequence). V gave up 1 base and J gave up 7 bases, with 16 bases separating them. This CDR3 contains 16 residues.

The CDR3 protein is CASSLGRYSQSSYNSPLHF. The CDR3 DNA reads TGTGCCAGCAGCTTAGGACGGTATTCACAGAGCTCCTATAATTCACCCCTCCACTTT. The chain employs TRBV7-9 and TRBJ1-6; no clear D. There are 19 residues in the CDR3. Trimming took off 1 base at V and 0 bases at J, with 16 bases between the two ends. CDR1 is SEHNR and CDR2 is FQNEAQ in the germline V gene (reference sequence).

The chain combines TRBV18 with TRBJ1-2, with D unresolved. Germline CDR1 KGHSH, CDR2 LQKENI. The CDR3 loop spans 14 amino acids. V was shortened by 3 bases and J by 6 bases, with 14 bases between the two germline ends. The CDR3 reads CASSPGTVTDGYTF. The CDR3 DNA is TGTGCCAGCTCACCGGGCACGGTAACCGATGGCTACACCTTC.

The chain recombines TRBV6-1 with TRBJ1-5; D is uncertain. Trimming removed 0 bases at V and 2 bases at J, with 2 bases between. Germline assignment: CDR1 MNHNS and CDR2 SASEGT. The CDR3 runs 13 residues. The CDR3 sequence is CASSEAGNQPQHF. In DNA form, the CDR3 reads TGTGCCAGCAGTGAAGCCGGCAATCAGCCCCAGCATTTT.

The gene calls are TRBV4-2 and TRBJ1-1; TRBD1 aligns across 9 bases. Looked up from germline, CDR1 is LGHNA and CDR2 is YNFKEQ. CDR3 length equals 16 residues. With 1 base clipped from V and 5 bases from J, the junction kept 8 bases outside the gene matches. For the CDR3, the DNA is TGTGCCAGCAGCCAAGCCGGGACAGGGATTAAAACTGAAGCTTTCTTT. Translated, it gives CASSQAGTGIKTEAFF.

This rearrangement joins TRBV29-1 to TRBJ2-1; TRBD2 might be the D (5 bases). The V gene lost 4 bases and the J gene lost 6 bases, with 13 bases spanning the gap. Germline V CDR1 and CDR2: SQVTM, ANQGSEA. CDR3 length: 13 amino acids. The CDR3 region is CSVGNGVGNEQFF. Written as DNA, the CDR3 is TGCAGCGTTGGGAACGGGGTTGGCAATGAGCAGTTCTTC.

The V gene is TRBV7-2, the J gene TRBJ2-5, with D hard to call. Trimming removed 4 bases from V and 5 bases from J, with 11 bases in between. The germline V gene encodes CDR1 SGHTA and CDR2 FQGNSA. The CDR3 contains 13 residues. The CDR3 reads CASSSNRRETQYF. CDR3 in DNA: TGTGCCAGCAGCTCAAATAGGCGGGAGACCCAGTACTTC.

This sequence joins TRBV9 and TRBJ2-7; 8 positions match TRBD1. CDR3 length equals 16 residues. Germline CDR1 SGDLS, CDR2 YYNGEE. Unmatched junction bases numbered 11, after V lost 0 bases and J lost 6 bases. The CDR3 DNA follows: TGTGCCAGCAGCGTAGATTCGCAGGGGGCGTTCGGCGAGCAGTACTTC. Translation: CASSVDSQGAFGEQYF.

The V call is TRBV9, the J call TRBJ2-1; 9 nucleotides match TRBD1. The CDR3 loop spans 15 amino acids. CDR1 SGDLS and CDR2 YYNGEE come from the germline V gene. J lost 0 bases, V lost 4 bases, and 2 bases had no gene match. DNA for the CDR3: TGTGCCAGCAGCCCGACAGGGGGCTCCTACAATGAGCAGTTCTTC. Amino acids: CASSPTGGSYNEQFF.

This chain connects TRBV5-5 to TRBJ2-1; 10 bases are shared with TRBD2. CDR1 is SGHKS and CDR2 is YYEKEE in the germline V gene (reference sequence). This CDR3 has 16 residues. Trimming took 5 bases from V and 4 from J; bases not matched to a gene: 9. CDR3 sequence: CASSLRTSGVYNEQFF. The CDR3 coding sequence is TGTGCCAGCAGTTTAAGAACTAGCGGGGTTTACAATGAGCAGTTCTTC.

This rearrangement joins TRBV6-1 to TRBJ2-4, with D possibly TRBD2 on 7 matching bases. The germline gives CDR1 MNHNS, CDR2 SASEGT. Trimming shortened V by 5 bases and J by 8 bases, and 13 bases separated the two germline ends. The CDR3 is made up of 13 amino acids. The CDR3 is CASSYRGGDIQYF. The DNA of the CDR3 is TGTGCCAGCAGTTATAGGGGGGGAGACATTCAGTACTTC.

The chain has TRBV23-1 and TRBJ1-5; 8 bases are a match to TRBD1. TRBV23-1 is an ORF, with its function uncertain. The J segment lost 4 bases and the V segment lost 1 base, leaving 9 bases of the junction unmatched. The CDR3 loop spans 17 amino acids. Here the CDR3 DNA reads TGCGCCAGCAGTCAATTAGGACAGGGAAGACGGAATCAGCCCCAGCATTTT. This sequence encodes CASSQLGQGRRNQPQHF.

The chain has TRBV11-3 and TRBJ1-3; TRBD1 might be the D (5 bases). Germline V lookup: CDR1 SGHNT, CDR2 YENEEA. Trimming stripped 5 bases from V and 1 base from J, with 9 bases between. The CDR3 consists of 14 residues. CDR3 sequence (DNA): TGTGCCAGCAGCACAGGACCATCTGGAAACACCATATATTTT. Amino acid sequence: CASSTGPSGNTIYF.

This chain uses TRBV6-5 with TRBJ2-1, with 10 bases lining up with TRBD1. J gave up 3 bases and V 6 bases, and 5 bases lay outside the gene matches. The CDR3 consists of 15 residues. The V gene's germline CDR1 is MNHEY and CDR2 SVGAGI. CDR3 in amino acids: CASRETGGYYNEQFF. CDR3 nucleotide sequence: TGTGCCAGCAGAGAGACAGGGGGCTACTACAATGAGCAGTTCTTC.

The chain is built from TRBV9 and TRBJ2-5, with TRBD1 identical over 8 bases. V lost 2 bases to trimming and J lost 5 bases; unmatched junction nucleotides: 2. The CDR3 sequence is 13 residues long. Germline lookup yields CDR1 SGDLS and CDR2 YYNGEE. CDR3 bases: TGTGCCAGCAGCGTGGGGACAGGCGAGACCCAGTACTTC. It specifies CASSVGTGETQYF.

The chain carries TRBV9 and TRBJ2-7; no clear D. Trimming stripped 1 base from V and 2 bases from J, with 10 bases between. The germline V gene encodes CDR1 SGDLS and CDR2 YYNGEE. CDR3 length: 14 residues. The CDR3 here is CASSVRAYPYEQYF. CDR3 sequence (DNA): TGTGCCAGCAGCGTACGAGCCTATCCCTACGAGCAGTACTTC.

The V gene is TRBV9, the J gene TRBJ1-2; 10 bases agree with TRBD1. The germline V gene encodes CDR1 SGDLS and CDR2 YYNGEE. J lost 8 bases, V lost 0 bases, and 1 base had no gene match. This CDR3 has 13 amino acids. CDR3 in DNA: TGTGCCAGCAGCGTAGGACAGGGGGCGGGCTACACCTTC. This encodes CASSVGQGAGYTF. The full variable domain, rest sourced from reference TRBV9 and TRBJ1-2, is DSGVTQTPKHLITATGQRVTLRCSPRSGDLSVYWYQQSLDQGLQFLIQYYNGEERAKGNILERFSAQQFPDLHSELNLSSLELGDSALYFCASSVGQGAGYTFGSGTRLTVV.

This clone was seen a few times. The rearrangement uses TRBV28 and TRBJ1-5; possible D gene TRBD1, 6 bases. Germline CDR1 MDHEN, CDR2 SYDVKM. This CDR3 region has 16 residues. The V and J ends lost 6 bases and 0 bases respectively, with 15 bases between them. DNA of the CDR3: TGTGCCAGCAGCACCGGACAGAAATCTAGCAATCAGCCCCAGCATTTT. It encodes CASSTGQKSSNQPQHF.

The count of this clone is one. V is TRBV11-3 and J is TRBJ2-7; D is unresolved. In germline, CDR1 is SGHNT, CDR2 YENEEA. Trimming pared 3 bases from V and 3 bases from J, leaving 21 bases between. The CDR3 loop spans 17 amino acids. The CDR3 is CASSFEDSPNFFYEQYF. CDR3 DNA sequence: TGTGCCAGCAGCTTCGAAGACTCGCCTAACTTCTTCTACGAGCAGTACTTC.

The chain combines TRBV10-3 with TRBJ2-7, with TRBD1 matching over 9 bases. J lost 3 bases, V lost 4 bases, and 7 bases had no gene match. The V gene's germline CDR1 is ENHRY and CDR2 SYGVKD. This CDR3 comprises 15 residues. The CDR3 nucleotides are TGTGCCATCAGTGTGACAGGGGGAAGGAACTACGAGCAGTACTTC. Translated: CAISVTGGRNYEQYF.

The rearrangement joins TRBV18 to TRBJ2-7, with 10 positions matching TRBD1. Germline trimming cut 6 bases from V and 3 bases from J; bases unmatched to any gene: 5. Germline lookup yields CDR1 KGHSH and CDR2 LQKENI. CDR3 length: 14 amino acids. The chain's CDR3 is CASSPGTGDYEQYF. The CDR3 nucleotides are TGTGCCAGCTCTCCCGGGACAGGGGACTACGAGCAGTACTTC.